Following are 29 T cell receptor beta chains from one sample sequenced in a study of shared clonotypes between healthy human individuals. Repertoires were generated with immunoSEQ multiplex PCR, while TCRdb's copy carries only in-frame clones and drops some. Found here are hundreds of thousands of clones, around 72% of them singletons; the top ten hold 1.8%. The source material was memory CD4+ T cells sorted from blood. This sample's subset: CD45RA-negative fraction. These receptors were taken from a woman between 25 and 40 years old in good health.

The chain couples TRBV5-5 to TRBJ2-7; D is uncertain. This CDR3 contains 14 residues. Between the trimmed V and J ends, which lost 0 bases and 2 bases, there was a span of 9 bases. The germline gives CDR1 SGHKS, CDR2 YYEKEE (reference sequence). The chain's CDR3 is CASSLEAGAYEQYF. CDR3 DNA sequence: TGTGCCAGCAGCTTGGAGGCCGGAGCCTACGAGCAGTACTTC.

The rearrangement uses TRBV7-9 and TRBJ1-4; D remains ambiguous. Germline V gene sequence: CDR1 SEHNR, CDR2 FQNEAQ (reference sequence). Trimming left V 6 bases short and J 6 bases short, with 11 bases between. The CDR3 loop spans 13 amino acids. The chain's CDR3 is CASRNHGDEKLFF. In nucleotides, the CDR3 is TGTGCCAGCAGGAACCATGGGGATGAAAAACTGTTTTTT.

V and J are TRBV19 and TRBJ2-7, with 9 bases fitting TRBD1. The CDR3 sequence is 16 residues long. The ends lost 6 bases at V and 0 bases at J; junction bases unmatched: 9. CDR1 is LNHDA and CDR2 is SQIVND in the germline V gene (reference sequence). The CDR3 spells CASSAGQGGVSYEQYF. The DNA of the CDR3 is TGTGCCAGTAGCGCGGGACAGGGTGGGGTCTCCTACGAGCAGTACTTC.

This sequence joins TRBV7-3 and TRBJ1-2; D might be TRBD1 (5 bases). The V gene's germline CDR1 is SGHTA and CDR2 FQGTGA. The CDR3 runs 14 residues. Trimming shortened V by 0 bases and J by 9 bases, and 14 bases separated the two germline ends. CDR3 DNA: TGTGCCAGCAGCTTAACGACTGGGGCGGGGAGCTACACCTTC. It encodes CASSLTTGAGSYTF.

The J gene is TRBJ1-5, the V gene TRBV2; perhaps TRBD1 as D (5 bases). Germline V gives CDR1 SNHLY, CDR2 FYNNEI. V lost 6 bases to trimming and J lost 3 bases, with 12 bases between them. This CDR3 region has 14 residues. CDR3 in DNA: TGTGCCAGCAGACCGGGACGGGACAATCAGCCCCAGCATTTT. Encoded protein: CASRPGRDNQPQHF.

The chain couples TRBV10-1 to TRBJ2-2; D gene unclear. V lost 11 bases and J lost 7, with 14 bases in between. The CDR3 sequence is 12 residues long. Looked up from germline, CDR1 is WNHNN and CDR2 is SYGVQD (reference sequence). In nucleotides, the CDR3 is TGCGCCCGCCCCAGTGCTGGCGGGGAGCTGTTTTTT. It encodes CARPSAGGELFF.

This clone has a handful of counts. The V call is TRBV13, the J call TRBJ2-7; 9 bases match TRBD2. The CDR3 is 19 residues long. V gave up 5 bases and J gave up 5 bases; unmatched junction bases: 22. Germline CDR1 PRHDT, CDR2 FYEKMQ (reference sequence). CDR3 DNA: TGTGCCAGCAGCCGTTCGATAGTGATAGCGGGGGCTTCGGTCGACGAGCAGTACTTC. Protein product: CASSRSIVIAGASVDEQYF.

V gene TRBV6-1 combines with J gene TRBJ2-2; 8 nucleotides match TRBD1. Unmatched junction bases numbered 1, after V lost 5 bases and J lost 8 bases. Germline V gives CDR1 MNHNS, CDR2 SASEGT. The CDR3 contains 12 residues. CDR3: CASSQGAGELFF. The CDR3 bases are TGTGCCAGCAGTCAGGGGGCTGGGGAGCTGTTTTTT.

This clone has only a few counts. The V gene is TRBV6-6, the J gene TRBJ2-7; tentatively, D is TRBD1 (5 bases). The V end was cut by 0 bases, the J end by 6 bases, with 12 bases between. Germline V gene data show CDR1 as MNHNY and CDR2 as SVGAGI (reference sequence). The CDR3 consists of 14 residues. The CDR3 here is CASSYSGQAPEQYF. In nucleotides, the CDR3 is TGTGCCAGCAGTTACTCCGGACAAGCCCCCGAGCAGTACTTC.

The chain combines TRBV28 with TRBJ2-7; possible D gene TRBD2, 5 bases. Germline V gives CDR1 MDHEN, CDR2 SYDVKM. The CDR3 consists of 13 residues. V lost 6 bases, J lost 5 bases, and 14 bases lay in between. Here the CDR3 reads CASRSHGGDEQYF. The CDR3 DNA is TGTGCCAGCAGGTCACACGGAGGAGACGAGCAGTACTTC.

The V gene is TRBV11-1, the J gene TRBJ2-1; 10 nucleotides agree with TRBD2. Trimming cost V 6 bases and J 4 bases; bases outside gene matches: 6. Germline V gene sequence: CDR1 SGHAT, CDR2 FQDESV (reference sequence). This CDR3 region has 15 residues. The CDR3 here is CASRPRTSGYNEQFF. The CDR3 nucleotides read TGTGCCAGCAGGCCTCGGACTAGCGGATACAATGAGCAGTTCTTC. The whole variable domain, filled in from reference TRBV11-1 and TRBJ2-1, reads EAEVAQSPRYKITEKSQAVAFWCDPISGHATLYWYRQILGQGPELLVQFQDESVVDDSQLPKDRFSAERLKGVDSTLKIQPAELGDSAMYLCASRPRTSGYNEQFFGPGTRLTVL.

V and J are TRBV29-1 and TRBJ2-3; the D call may be TRBD1 or TRBD2 (5 bases each). This CDR3 is 13 amino acids long. Germline-derived CDR1 and CDR2 are SQVTM and ANQGSEA. Trimming removed 6 bases at V and 1 base at J, with 11 bases between. The CDR3 loop reads CSVREGGTDTQYF. CDR3 bases: TGCAGCGTCCGGGAAGGGGGCACAGATACGCAGTATTTT.

The chain combines TRBV6-4 with TRBJ1-1; 8 positions agree with TRBD1. Germline V gene data show CDR1 as MRHNA and CDR2 as SNTAGT. The CDR3 length is 14 residues. V shed 5 bases, J shed 5 bases, and the junction held 7 bases outside the gene matches. This CDR3 is CASSPTGDGTEAFF. The CDR3 coding sequence is TGTGCCAGCAGTCCGACAGGGGATGGGACTGAAGCTTTCTTT.

CDR3 coding DNA: TGTGCCAGCAGCTTAGCGGGCCCTAGCGGGAGGGGCGAGCAGTACTTC. Translating gives CASSLAGPSGRGEQYF. The chain links TRBV11-3 to TRBJ2-7, with TRBD2 matching 12 bases. The CDR3 loop spans 16 amino acids. V shed 1 base and J 6 bases; nucleotides not matched to a gene: 7. From germline, CDR1 is SGHNT and CDR2 YENEEA.

The sample holds one count of this clone. The sample has other DNA sequences that encode this CDR3 too. This chain connects TRBV28 to TRBJ2-7, with D perhaps matching TRBD1 (6 bases). The CDR3 sequence is 14 residues long. V was pared by 5 bases and J by 2 bases, with 13 bases between. Germline V gene lookup returns CDR1 MDHEN and CDR2 SYDVKM. The CDR3 sequence: CASSPGTPPYEQYF. The CDR3 bases are TGTGCCAGCAGTCCCGGGACACCCCCCTACGAGCAGTACTTC.

The chain is built from TRBV25-1 and TRBJ1-5; TRBD1 matches 7 bases. Per the germline V gene, CDR1 is MGHDK and CDR2 is SYGVNS. The CDR3 covers 14 residues. Trimming cost V 6 bases and J 4 bases; bases outside gene matches: 6. CDR3 sequence (DNA): TGTGCCAGCAGCAGGGGGATCGGGAATCAGCCCCAGCATTTT. It is translated as CASSRGIGNQPQHF. The entire variable domain, with the rest obtained from reference TRBV25-1 and TRBJ1-5, is as follows: EADIYQTPRYLVIGTGKKITLECSQTMGHDKMYWYQQDPGMELHLIHYSYGVNSTEKGDLSSESTVSRIRTEHFPLTLESARPSHTSQYLCASSRGIGNQPQHFGDGTRLSIL.

J is TRBJ1-1 and V is TRBV19; TRBD1 aligns across 11 bases. This CDR3 comprises 13 residues. The germline CDR1 and CDR2 sequences are LNHDA and SQIVND (reference sequence). V dropped 6 bases and J dropped 7; count of bases not matched to a gene: 4. The CDR3 region is CASRDRGRHEAFF. CDR3 DNA sequence: TGTGCCAGTAGGGACAGGGGGCGACATGAAGCTTTCTTT.

V usage is TRBV27 and J usage is TRBJ2-7, with 7 bases lining up with TRBD1. Losses at the gene ends were 4 bases for V and 4 bases for J; bases not matched to a gene: 10. This CDR3 region has 15 residues. Germline V gene data show CDR1 as MNHEY and CDR2 as SMNVEV (reference sequence). CDR3: CASSSGDSLGYEQYF. The DNA for the CDR3 is TGTGCCAGCAGTTCCGGGGACAGTTTAGGGTACGAGCAGTACTTC.

V usage is TRBV4-1 and J usage is TRBJ2-1, with 10 positions matching TRBD2. Per the germline V gene, CDR1 is MGHRA and CDR2 is YSYEKL. V trimming: 0 bases; J trimming: 5 bases; junction bases outside the gene matches: 10. The CDR3 is 18 amino acids. The CDR3 DNA reads TGCGCCAGCAGCCAAGAACGGCTAGCGGGAGATGAAGACAATGAGCAGTTCTTC. It is translated as CASSQERLAGDEDNEQFF.

This clone appeared many times. This chain uses TRBV29-1 with TRBJ1-5; D gene unclear. The V gene's germline CDR1 is SQVTM and CDR2 ANQGSEA. There are 13 residues in the CDR3. V was shortened by 4 bases and J by 1 base, with 8 bases between the two germline ends. In DNA form, the CDR3 reads TGCAGCGTTGGTGGCGTAAGCAATCAGCCCCAGCATTTT. Translating gives CSVGGVSNQPQHF. The entire variable domain, with the rest obtained from reference TRBV29-1 and TRBJ1-5, is as follows: SAVISQKPSRDICQRGTSLTIQCQVDSQVTMMFWYRQQPGQSLTLIATANQGSEATYESGFVIDKFPISRPNLTFSTLTVSNMSPEDSSIYLCSVGGVSNQPQHFGDGTRLSIL.

This clone was recorded once. The chain employs TRBV28 and TRBJ1-1; 10 bases fit TRBD1. Germline CDR1 MDHEN, CDR2 SYDVKM. The CDR3 runs to 18 residues. The trim removed 2 bases at V and 3 bases at J, leaving 12 bases unmatched. CDR3 sequence (DNA): TGTGCCAGCAGTTTAAACCGACAGGGGGCGAAAAAGGACACTGAAGCTTTCTTT. This codes for CASSLNRQGAKKDTEAFF.

The V gene is TRBV6-5, the J gene TRBJ2-3, with D tentatively TRBD1 (5 bases). This CDR3 has 15 residues. The V and J ends lost 7 bases and 9 bases respectively, with 23 bases between them. Germline V gene data show CDR1 as MNHEY and CDR2 as SVGAGI. The CDR3 sequence is CASTFPSVGPGTQYF. For the CDR3, the DNA is TGTGCCAGCACCTTTCCCTCGGTTGGTCCAGGGACGCAGTATTTT.

The V gene is TRBV29-1, the J gene TRBJ2-5; D tentatively fits TRBD1 or TRBD2 (6 bases each). The DNA end favors TRBJ2-7, so the J call may be wrong. The CDR3 is 12 residues long. Germline V gives CDR1 SQVTM, CDR2 ANQGSEA. The CDR3, as DNA: TGCAGCGTTGCCCAGGGGAGGCACGAGCAGTACTTC. This encodes CSVAQGRHEQYF.

V and J are TRBV28 and TRBJ1-5; unclear D gene. Germline CDR1 and CDR2: MDHEN and SYDVKM. V dropped 5 bases and J dropped 2 bases, with 13 bases sitting between them. This CDR3 has 15 residues. The CDR3 DNA sequence: TGTGCCAGCAGTGCTCCCGGGTCGGGCAATCAGCCCCAGCATTTT. Translated, it gives CASSAPGSGNQPQHF.

This clone occurred a few times. V usage is TRBV10-3 and J usage is TRBJ2-7; maybe TRBD2 (5 bases). The CDR3 length is 14 residues. V was cut by 3 bases and J by 0 bases, with 9 bases left in between. CDR1 and CDR2 from the germline V gene are ENHRY and SYGVKD. CDR3 residues: CAISERESSYEQYF. CDR3 DNA: TGTGCCATCAGTGAACGGGAAAGCTCCTACGAGCAGTACTTC.

This chain links TRBV6-4 with TRBJ2-2, with 10 bases lining up with TRBD1. Per germline, CDR1 MRHNA and CDR2 SNTAGT. V was pared by 10 bases and J by 3 bases, with 8 bases of the junction left unmatched. There are 15 residues in the CDR3. Here the CDR3 reads CATRETGGDTGELFF. The CDR3 nucleotides read TGTGCCACCAGGGAGACAGGGGGCGACACCGGGGAGCTGTTTTTT.

About this clone: Other DNA sequences within the sample encode an identical CDR3. The rearrangement links TRBV27 to TRBJ2-5; D is unresolved. The germline V and J ends were trimmed by 3 bases and 0 bases, with 2 bases remaining between them. Per germline, CDR1 MNHEY and CDR2 SMNVEV (reference sequence). The CDR3 is made up of 12 amino acids. The chain's CDR3 is CASSLDQETQYF. The CDR3 DNA reads TGTGCCAGCAGTTTGGACCAAGAGACCCAGTACTTC.

The chain is built from TRBV23-1 and TRBJ1-5; possible D gene TRBD1, 5 bases. TRBV23-1 is noted as an ORF with a role that remains uncertain. Trimming removed 3 bases at V and 7 bases at J, with 31 bases between. The CDR3 runs 20 residues. This chain's CDR3 is CASSQSQDKGESDRIQPQHF. In nucleotides, the CDR3 is TGCGCCAGCAGTCAGTCCCAGGATAAAGGGGAATCGGACCGGATACAGCCCCAGCATTTT.

This clone was detected only a few times. The J gene is TRBJ1-2, the V gene TRBV5-6; no reliable D call. The V end lost 6 bases, the J end lost 6 bases, and 18 bases lay between the germline ends. This CDR3 is built from 14 residues. Germline CDR1 SGHDT, CDR2 YYEEEE. The CDR3 is CASNGVDLTNGYTF. Written as DNA, the CDR3 is TGTGCCAGCAATGGGGTCGACCTTACCAATGGCTACACCTTC.